This T cell receptor beta chain was identified during a study of blood T cells in healthy people across ages. Study overall: The capture of about one barcoded beta molecule per two T cells was achieved by template switching.

To note about this clonotype: Antigen: not known.

In germline, CDR1 is SGHRS, CDR2 YFSETQ. V gave up 1 base and J gave up 4 bases, with 8 bases separating them. The CDR3 spans 13 residues. The donors, all healthy, were Caucasians living in Russia, aged roughly 6 to 90. Researchers report isolating at least 6.5 million PBMCs per sample. Primers used in a second PCR of about 6 to 11 cycles were a sample-barcoded 5' primer and a J-beta primer mix. TCRdb passed the 5' RACE reads through MiXCR, listing each CDR3 protein once. The sample has approximately 830,000 distinct CDR3 sequences, 55% to 65% seen once. Broader study findings: CMV status of donors was unknown, possibly confounding expanded clonotype changes.

The chain has TRBV5-1 and TRBJ2-5, with a tentative D call TRBD2 (6 bases). This TCR derives from a young man in good health. Specimen: blood. For the CDR3, the DNA is TGCGCCAGCAGCTTGTACGGGGGAGAGACCCAGTACTTC. Amino acid sequence: CASSLYGGETQYF.